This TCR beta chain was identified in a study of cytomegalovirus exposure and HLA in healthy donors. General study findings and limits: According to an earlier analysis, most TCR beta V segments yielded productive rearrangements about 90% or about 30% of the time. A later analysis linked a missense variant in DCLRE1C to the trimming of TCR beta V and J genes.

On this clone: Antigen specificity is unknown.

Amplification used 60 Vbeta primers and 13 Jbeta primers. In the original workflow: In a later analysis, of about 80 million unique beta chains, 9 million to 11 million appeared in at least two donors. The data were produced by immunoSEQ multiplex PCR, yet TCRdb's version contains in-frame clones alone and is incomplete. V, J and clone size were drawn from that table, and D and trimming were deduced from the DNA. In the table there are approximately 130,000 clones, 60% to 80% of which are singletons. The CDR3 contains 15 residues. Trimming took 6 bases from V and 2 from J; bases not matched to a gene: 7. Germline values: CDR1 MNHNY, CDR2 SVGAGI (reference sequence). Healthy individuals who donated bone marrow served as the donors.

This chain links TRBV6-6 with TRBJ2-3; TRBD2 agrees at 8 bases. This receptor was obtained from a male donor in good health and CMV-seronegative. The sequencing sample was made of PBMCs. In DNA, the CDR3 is TGTGCCAGCAGCGGGACGGGGGGGTTCACAGATACGCAGTATTTT. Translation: CASSGTGGFTDTQYF.